This T cell receptor (beta chain) was captured by sequencing in a study of blood T cell repertoires in COVID-19. Study context: The origin of the acute and convalescent COVID-19 samples was the United States, Italy and Spain.

Participants' own reports of clinical history determined their cohort assignment. CDR1 and CDR2 (germline): SEHNR, FQNEAQ (reference sequence). The V segment lost 1 base and the J segment 1 base; nucleotides outside the gene matches: 5. The CDR3 runs 16 residues. Clones were sequenced by immunoSEQ multiplex PCR, and TCRdb holds only the in-frame ones, with some missing. The sample holds roughly 250,000 clones, around 90% seen once. V gene TRBV7-9 combines with J gene TRBJ2-3; TRBD2 matches 7 bases. The receptor's source is a woman in her forties or fifties who had recovered from COVID-19. What was sequenced was PBMCs or T cells enriched from blood (not recorded which). The CDR3 reads CASSLDGGRGTDTQYF. CDR3 coding DNA: TGTGCCAGCAGCTTAGACGGTGGGAGGGGCACAGATACGCAGTATTTT.